The clone carrying this T cell receptor (beta chain) was counted a few times. The antigen is not known. These data come from a study of T cell repertoires in cytomegalovirus infection. Study summary: In the study, CMV epitopes included recently identified HLA-C-restricted and well-studied HLA-B-restricted ones. In public TCR beta signatures, there were indications of both CMV infection and matching HLA type.

In TCRdb, the reads were re-called with MiXCR into one record per CDR3 protein. This table holds about half a million distinct CDR3 sequences, approximately 46% found once. The V segment lost 2 bases and the J segment 5 bases; nucleotides outside the gene matches: 6. The CDR3 sequence is 15 residues long. Findings and caveats of the study: Cumulative public TCR beta family frequency identified CMV carriers with the relevant HLA. HLA-C-restricted CMV-specific TCR beta clonotypes prevailed in the ex vivo response.

The chain uses TRBV12-3 or TRBV12-4 and TRBJ2-5; 9 bases are shared with TRBD2. This clonotype was obtained from a human donor in good health (CMV status not recorded). Some clones in this sample may be carry-over from other donors' samples. The sample was cultured PBMCs, taken from culture after CMV antigen stimulation. The CDR3 protein is CASSLISGSAETQYF. CDR3 coding DNA: TGTGCCAGCAGTTTAATTAGCGGGAGTGCGGAGACCCAGTACTTC.